Included here is one TCR beta chain sequence, with context. This entry is derived from a study of control samples from healthy donors and cancer patients. Trimming removed 3 bases at V and 5 bases at J, with 3 bases between. The CDR3 is 11 amino acids. TCRdb's copy holds only in-frame clones and misses some; the assay was immunoSEQ multiplex PCR. The sample shows around 100,000 clones, around 88% of them seen only once. This rearrangement joins TRBV12-3 or TRBV12-4 to TRBJ2-3; D is uncertain. The specimen was blood. This receptor was identified in a man aged 25 to 45 in good health. The CDR3 reads CASSFLDTQYF. Written as DNA, the CDR3 is TGTGCCAGCAGTTTTCTAGATACGCAGTATTTT.